The rows below give T cell receptor beta chains drawn from one sample of a study of T cell repertoires in cytomegalovirus infection. TCRdb recomputed calls from the reads with MiXCR, one row per CDR3 protein. The top ten clones hold around 64% of a sample with around 200,000 distinct CDR3 sequences, less than 50% of them seen once. Their antigen targets remain unknown. The sample in question was CD8+ T cells from cultured PBMCs, obtained from culture after CMV antigen stimulation. The source is a human donor in good health (CMV status not recorded). Some clones in this sample may be carry-over from other donors' samples. Both conserved end residues are part of each CDR3. Each record gives: J gene, D gene, clone size, V gene, CDR3 DNA, CDR3 protein. D genes are given only for firm matches. Expanded clones get a size class; other rows say once, few or many, or leave the size out.

TRBJ1-5 | TRBD1 | NA | TRBV27 | TGTGCCAGCGGGACAGGGTTAAGCAATCAGCCCCAGCATTTT | CASGTGLSNQPQHF
TRBJ1-1 | NA | NA | TRBV6-5 | TGTGCCAGCAGTTACTCGGGGTATCGGGCTACTGAAGCTTTCTTT | CASSYSGYRATEAFF
TRBJ2-4 | NA | NA | TRBV12-3/TRBV12-4 | TGTGCCAGCAGTTTGATGGGGGAACAGGTGACTAAAAACATTCAGTACTTC | CASSLMGEQVTKNIQYF
TRBJ2-7 | TRBD2 | NA | TRBV10-2 | TGCGCCAGCAGTGACCAGTTGCGGACTAGCTTACACGAGCAGTACTTC | CASSDQLRTSLHEQYF
TRBJ1-4 | NA | NA | TRBV6-5 | TGTGCCAGGGATGATCGGGCAGCAACTAATGAAAAACTGTTTTTT | CARDDRAATNEKLFF
TRBJ2-7 | NA | NA | TRBV28 | TGTGCCAGCAAGAGGGGTCTGTACGAGCAGTACTTC | CASKRGLYEQYF
TRBJ2-1 | TRBD2 | NA | TRBV11-3 | TGTGCCAGCAGCTTATCTAGCGGGATGTACAATGAGCAGTTCTTC | CASSLSSGMYNEQFF
TRBJ1-5 | NA | few | TRBV27 | TGTGCCAGCAGTTTGGACCACGTGGGTCAGCCCCAGCATTTT | CASSLDHVGQPQHF
TRBJ2-6 | TRBD1 | few | TRBV7-9 | TGTGCCAGCAGCTCAGGACAGGGGAACGGGGCCAACGTCCTGACTTTC | CASSSGQGNGANVLTF
TRBJ2-5 | NA | NA | TRBV15 | TGTGCCACCAGCAGAGGCCGGGCCGCGAGAGAGACCCAGTACTTC | CATSRGRAARETQYF
TRBJ2-3 | NA | NA | TRBV28 | TGTGCCAGCACCTTGGATTGGCCCCCACCCACAGATACGCAGTATTTT | CASTLDWPPPTDTQYF
TRBJ2-4 | TRBD1 | NA | TRBV7-3 | TGTGCCAGCACCATGGGACAGTCGGAACGCATTCAGTACTTC | CASTMGQSERIQYF